This T cell receptor (beta chain) came from a study of T cells in Graves' hyperthyroidism and ophthalmopathy. This clonotype was seen many times. Its antigen is unidentified. V lost 2 bases, J lost 1 base, and 11 bases lay in between. CDR1 is MGHRA, CDR2 YSYEKL, per germline. CDR3 length: 15 residues. The study's findings and limits: Blood also carried most thyroid clonotypes expanded above 0.001.

Amplified TCR beta CDR3 regions derived from RNA transcripts. RT-PCR in the first round (using the HTBI primer set) targeted the TCR CDR3. TCRdb ran MiXCR on the multiplex PCR reads and lists one entry per CDR3 protein. The sample has about 250,000 distinct CDR3 sequences, approximately 23% seen once. This receptor was obtained from a middle-aged woman with Graves' ophthalmopathy. The chain recombines TRBV4-1 with TRBJ1-1; maybe TRBD1 (5 bases). The sequenced sample was blood. The CDR3 bases are TGCGCCAGCAGCCAACCATGGCAGGGGAACACTGAAGCTTTCTTT. The encoded protein is CASSQPWQGNTEAFF.